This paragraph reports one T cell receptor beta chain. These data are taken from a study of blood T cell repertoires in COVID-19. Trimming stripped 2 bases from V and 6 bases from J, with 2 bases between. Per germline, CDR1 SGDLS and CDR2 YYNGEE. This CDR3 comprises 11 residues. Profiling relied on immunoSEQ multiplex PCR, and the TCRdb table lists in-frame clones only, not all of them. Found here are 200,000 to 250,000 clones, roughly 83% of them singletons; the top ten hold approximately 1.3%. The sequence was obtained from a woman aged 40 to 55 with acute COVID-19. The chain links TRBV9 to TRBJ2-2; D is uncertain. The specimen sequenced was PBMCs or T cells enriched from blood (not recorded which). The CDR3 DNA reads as TGTGCCAGCAGCGTCTCCGGGGAGCTGTTTTTT. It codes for CASSVSGELFF. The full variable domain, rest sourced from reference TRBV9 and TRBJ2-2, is DSGVTQTPKHLITATGQRVTLRCSPRSGDLSVYWYQQSLDQGLQFLIQYYNGEERAKGNILERFSAQQFPDLHSELNLSSLELGDSALYFCASSVSGELFFGEGSRLTVL.